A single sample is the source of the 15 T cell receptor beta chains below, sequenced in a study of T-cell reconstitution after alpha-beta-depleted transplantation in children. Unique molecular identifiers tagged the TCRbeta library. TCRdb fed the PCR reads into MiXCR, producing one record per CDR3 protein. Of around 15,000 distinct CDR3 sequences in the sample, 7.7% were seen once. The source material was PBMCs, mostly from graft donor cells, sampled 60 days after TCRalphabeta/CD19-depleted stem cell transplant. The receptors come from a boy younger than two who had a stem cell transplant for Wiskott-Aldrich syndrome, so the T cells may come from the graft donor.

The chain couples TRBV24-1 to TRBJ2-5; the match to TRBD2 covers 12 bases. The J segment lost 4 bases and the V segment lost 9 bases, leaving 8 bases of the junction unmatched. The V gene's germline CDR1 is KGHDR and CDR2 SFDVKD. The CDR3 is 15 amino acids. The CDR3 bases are TGTGCCACCGGTGGGGCTAGCGGGAGGGCAGAGACCCAGTACTTC. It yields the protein CATGGASGRAETQYF.

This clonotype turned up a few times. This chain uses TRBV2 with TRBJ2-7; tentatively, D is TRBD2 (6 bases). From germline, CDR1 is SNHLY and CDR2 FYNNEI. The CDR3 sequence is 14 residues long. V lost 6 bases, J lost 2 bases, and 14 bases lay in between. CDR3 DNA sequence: TGTGCCAGCAGGGGGGGACCGAATACCTACGAGCAGTACTTC. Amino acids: CASRGGPNTYEQYF.

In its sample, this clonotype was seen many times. CDR3 in amino acids: CAITSGLYGYTF. The CDR3 bases are TGTGCCATCACGTCAGGGCTCTATGGCTACACCTTC. This rearrangement joins TRBV10-3 to TRBJ1-2; maybe TRBD1 (5 bases). Trimming stripped 7 bases from V and 4 bases from J, with 10 bases between. This CDR3 has 12 amino acids. Germline V gene data show CDR1 as ENHRY and CDR2 as SYGVKD.

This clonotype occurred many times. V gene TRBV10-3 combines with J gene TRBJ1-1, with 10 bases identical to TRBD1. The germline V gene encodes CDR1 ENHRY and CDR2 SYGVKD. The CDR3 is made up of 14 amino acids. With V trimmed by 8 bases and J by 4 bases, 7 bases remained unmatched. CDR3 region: CAIARQGAGTEAFF. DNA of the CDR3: TGTGCCATCGCCAGACAGGGGGCAGGCACTGAAGCTTTCTTT.

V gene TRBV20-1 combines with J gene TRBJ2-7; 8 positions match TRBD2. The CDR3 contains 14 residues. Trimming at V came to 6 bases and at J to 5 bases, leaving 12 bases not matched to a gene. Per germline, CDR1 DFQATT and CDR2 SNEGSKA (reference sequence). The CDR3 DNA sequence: TGCAGTGCCGAACAGAGCGGGAGAGGTGACGAGCAGTACTTC. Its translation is CSAEQSGRGDEQYF.

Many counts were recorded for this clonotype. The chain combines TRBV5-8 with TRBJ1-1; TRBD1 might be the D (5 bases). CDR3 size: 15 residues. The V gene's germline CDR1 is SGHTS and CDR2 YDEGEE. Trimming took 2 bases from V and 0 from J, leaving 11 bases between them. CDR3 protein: CASSLRGLMNTEAFF. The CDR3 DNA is TGTGCCAGCAGCTTAAGGGGACTGATGAACACTGAAGCTTTCTTT.

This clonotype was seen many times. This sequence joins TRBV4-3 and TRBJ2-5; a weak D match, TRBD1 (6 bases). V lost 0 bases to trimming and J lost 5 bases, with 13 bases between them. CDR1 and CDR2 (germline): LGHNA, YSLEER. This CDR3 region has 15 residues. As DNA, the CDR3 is TGCGCCAGCAGCCAAGATCTCTGGGGGCAGGAGACCCAGTACTTC. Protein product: CASSQDLWGQETQYF.

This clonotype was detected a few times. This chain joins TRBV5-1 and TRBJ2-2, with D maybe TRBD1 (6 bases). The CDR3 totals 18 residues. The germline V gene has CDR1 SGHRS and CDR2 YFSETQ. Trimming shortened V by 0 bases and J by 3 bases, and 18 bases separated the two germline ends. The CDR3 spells CASSLAAQGFVDTGELFF. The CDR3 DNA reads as TGCGCCAGCAGCTTGGCCGCCCAGGGGTTTGTGGACACCGGGGAGCTGTTTTTT. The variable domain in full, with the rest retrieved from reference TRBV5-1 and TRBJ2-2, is KAGVTQTPRYLIKTRGQQVTLSCSPISGHRSVSWYQQTPGQGLQFLFEYFSETQRNKGNFPGRFSGRQFSNSRSEMNVSTLELGDSALYLCASSLAAQGFVDTGELFFGEGSRLTVL.

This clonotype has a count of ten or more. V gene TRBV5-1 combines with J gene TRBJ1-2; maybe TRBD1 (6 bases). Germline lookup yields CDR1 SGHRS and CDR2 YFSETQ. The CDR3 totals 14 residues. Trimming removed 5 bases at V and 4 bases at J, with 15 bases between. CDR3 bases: TGCGCCAGCAGTCGCCCAGGGGCTGGCTATGGCTACACCTTC. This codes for CASSRPGAGYGYTF.

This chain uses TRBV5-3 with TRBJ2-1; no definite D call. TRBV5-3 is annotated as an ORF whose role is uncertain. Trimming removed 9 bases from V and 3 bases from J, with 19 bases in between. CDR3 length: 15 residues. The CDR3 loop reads CAMGPGLFCYNEQFF. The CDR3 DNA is TGTGCCATGGGCCCCGGGCTCTTCTGCTACAATGAGCAGTTCTTC.

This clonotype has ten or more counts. The CDR3: CSARETRTDTQYF. CDR3 DNA: TGCAGTGCCAGGGAGACCCGCACAGATACGCAGTATTTT. The V gene is TRBV20-1, the J gene TRBJ2-3; D may match TRBD1 or TRBD2 (5 bases each). This CDR3 contains 13 residues. V was trimmed by 6 bases and J by 1 base, leaving 11 bases between them. CDR1 is DFQATT, CDR2 SNEGSKA, per germline (reference sequence).

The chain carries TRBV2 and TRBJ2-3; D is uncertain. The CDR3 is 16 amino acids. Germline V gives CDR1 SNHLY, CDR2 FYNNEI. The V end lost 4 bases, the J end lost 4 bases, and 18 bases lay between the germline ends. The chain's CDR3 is CASSGRRSCAPDTQYF. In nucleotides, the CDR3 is TGTGCCAGCAGTGGCCGGCGGAGTTGCGCGCCAGATACGCAGTATTTT.

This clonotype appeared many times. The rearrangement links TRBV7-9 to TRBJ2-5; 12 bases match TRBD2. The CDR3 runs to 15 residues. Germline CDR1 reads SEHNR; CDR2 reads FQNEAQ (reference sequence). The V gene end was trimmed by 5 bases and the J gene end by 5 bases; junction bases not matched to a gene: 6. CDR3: CASSPSGRARETQYF. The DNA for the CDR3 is TGTGCCAGCAGCCCTAGCGGGAGGGCTAGGGAGACCCAGTACTTC.

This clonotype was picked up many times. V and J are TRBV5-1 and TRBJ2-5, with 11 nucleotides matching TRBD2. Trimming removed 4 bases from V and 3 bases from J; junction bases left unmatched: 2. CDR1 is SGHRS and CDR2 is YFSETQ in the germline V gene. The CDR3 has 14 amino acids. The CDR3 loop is CASSISGREETQYF. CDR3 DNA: TGCGCCAGCAGCATTAGCGGGAGGGAAGAGACCCAGTACTTC.

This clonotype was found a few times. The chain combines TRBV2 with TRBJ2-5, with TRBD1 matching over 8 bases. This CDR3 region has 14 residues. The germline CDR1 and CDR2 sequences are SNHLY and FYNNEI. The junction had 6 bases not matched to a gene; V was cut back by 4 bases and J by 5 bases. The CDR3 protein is CASSAGQGIETQYF. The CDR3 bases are TGTGCCAGCAGTGCCGGACAGGGCATCGAGACCCAGTACTTC.